Below are 27 T cell receptor beta chains sequenced from a single sample in a study of blood T cell repertoires in COVID-19. Clones were read by immunoSEQ multiplex PCR, and TCRdb kept only the in-frame ones, dropping some. Of approximately 80,000 clones detected, about four fifths appear once; the ten largest clones hold approximately 2%. Sequencing was carried out using peripheral blood. All receptors derive from a woman aged 70-85 years with acute or convalescent COVID-19.

The chain combines TRBV18 with TRBJ1-6; D possibly corresponds to TRBD1 (5 bases). The CDR3 contains 15 residues. Germline values: CDR1 KGHSH, CDR2 LQKENI. Trimming shortened V by 4 bases and J by 3 bases, and 10 bases separated the two germline ends. The CDR3 loop is CASSREGDYNSPLHF. The CDR3 DNA sequence: TGTGCCAGCTCACGGGAAGGGGACTATAATTCACCCCTCCACTTT.

The V and J genes are TRBV19 and TRBJ1-5; D is possibly TRBD1 (5 bases). V lost 5 bases and J lost 4, with 15 bases in between. The CDR3 consists of 15 residues. The germline gives CDR1 LNHDA, CDR2 SQIVND (reference sequence). CDR3 bases: TGTGCCAGTAGTTTGGCAGGGATCCGGAATCAGCCCCAGCATTTT. Translated: CASSLAGIRNQPQHF.

V gene TRBV28 combines with J gene TRBJ1-4, with 8 bases lining up with TRBD1. V gave up 3 bases and J gave up 7 bases; unmatched junction bases: 4. CDR3 size: 14 residues. Germline V gene data show CDR1 as MDHEN and CDR2 as SYDVKM. The DNA for the CDR3 is TGTGCCAGCAGTTTCTGGACAGGGTCTGAAAAACTGTTTTTT. It yields the protein CASSFWTGSEKLFF.

The V and J genes are TRBV6-1 and TRBJ2-3, with D possibly being TRBD2 (6 bases). The ends were cut back, 1 base at V and 1 base at J, with 30 bases in the middle. Germline V lookup: CDR1 MNHNS, CDR2 SASEGT. CDR3 size: 22 residues. The CDR3 region is CASSEEGMVAELTTRGTDTQYF. CDR3 coding DNA: TGTGCCAGCAGTGAAGAAGGAATGGTAGCGGAGTTGACTACACGCGGCACAGATACGCAGTATTTT.

The genes are TRBV4-1 and TRBJ2-7; 10 bases match TRBD1. V dropped 1 base and J dropped 5; count of bases not matched to a gene: 5. This CDR3 is 15 amino acids long. Germline loops: CDR1 MGHRA, CDR2 YSYEKL. CDR3 residues: CASSQGQGAWDEQYF. The CDR3 DNA follows: TGCGCCAGCAGCCAAGGACAGGGGGCTTGGGACGAGCAGTACTTC.

DNA of the CDR3: TGTGCCAGCACCGCGCCTCGGTTGGCCGGGGAGCTGTTTTTT. It translates to CASTAPRLAGELFF. The chain uses TRBV6-5 and TRBJ2-2; D ambiguous. The CDR3 is 14 residues long. Trimming stripped 7 bases from V and 6 bases from J, with 15 bases between. The germline V gene encodes CDR1 MNHEY and CDR2 SVGAGI.

The chain joins TRBV5-8 to TRBJ1-2; TRBD1 might be the D (5 bases). CDR1 and CDR2 (germline): SGHTS, YDEGEE. The CDR3 has 14 residues. V dropped 0 bases and J dropped 3 bases, with 9 bases sitting between them. The CDR3 reads CASSLGQNHYGYTF. The CDR3 DNA sequence: TGTGCCAGCAGCTTGGGACAGAATCACTATGGCTACACCTTC. Drawing the rest from reference TRBV5-8 and TRBJ1-2, the complete variable domain is EAGVTQSPTHLIKTRGQQATLRCSPISGHTSVYWYQQALGLGLQFLLWYDEGEERNRGNFPPRFSGRQFPNYSSELNVNALELEDSALYLCASSLGQNHYGYTFGSGTRLTVV.

V gene TRBV5-1 combines with J gene TRBJ1-1; 11 bases map to TRBD1. The V and J ends lost 5 bases and 2 bases, in that order; junction bases with no gene match: 14. Germline CDR1 and CDR2: SGHRS and YFSETQ. The CDR3 is made up of 18 amino acids. The CDR3 DNA is TGCGCCAGCAGTCACGGGGATGGGACAGGGGGACTTAACACTGAAGCTTTCTTT. It yields the protein CASSHGDGTGGLNTEAFF. Full variable domain (rest looked up from reference TRBV5-1 and TRBJ1-1): KAGVTQTPRYLIKTRGQQVTLSCSPISGHRSVSWYQQTPGQGLQFLFEYFSETQRNKGNFPGRFSGRQFSNSRSEMNVSTLELGDSALYLCASSHGDGTGGLNTEAFFGQGTRLTVV.

The gene calls are TRBV5-1 and TRBJ1-1, with 7 bases that match TRBD1. CDR1 SGHRS and CDR2 YFSETQ come from the germline V gene. V shed 3 bases, J shed 6 bases, and the junction held 8 bases outside the gene matches. CDR3 length equals 14 residues. The CDR3 here is CASSSTGESSEAFF. The CDR3 DNA is TGCGCCAGCAGCTCCACAGGGGAAAGTTCTGAAGCTTTCTTT. Full variable domain (missing parts from reference TRBV5-1 and TRBJ1-1): KAGVTQTPRYLIKTRGQQVTLSCSPISGHRSVSWYQQTPGQGLQFLFEYFSETQRNKGNFPGRFSGRQFSNSRSEMNVSTLELGDSALYLCASSSTGESSEAFFGQGTRLTVV.

The chain carries TRBV28 and TRBJ2-2; 9 bases align to TRBD1. V gave up 4 bases and J gave up 5 bases; unmatched junction bases: 14. From germline, CDR1 is MDHEN and CDR2 SYDVKM. CDR3 length equals 18 residues. CDR3 bases: TGTGCCAGCAGTTCACCATTAACAGGGGGCGCGGGGACCGGGGAGCTGTTTTTT. It yields the protein CASSSPLTGGAGTGELFF. Full variable domain (remainder filled in from reference TRBV28 and TRBJ2-2): DVKVTQSSRYLVKRTGEKVFLECVQDMDHENMFWYRQDPGLGLRLIYFSYDVKMKEKGDIPEGYSVSREKKERFSLILESASTNQTSMYLCASSSPLTGGAGTGELFFGEGSRLTVL.

Notes on this clone: One junction end disagrees with the germline gene, perhaps due to a read error. The rearrangement uses TRBV6-2 or TRBV6-3 and TRBJ1-4; 7 positions agree with TRBD1. The CDR3 extends over 17 amino acids. CDR1 MNHEY and CDR2 SVGEGT come from the germline V gene. CDR3 loop: CAGSRGQLLATNEKLFF. The DNA of the CDR3 is TGTGCCGGCAGCCGGGGACAGCTCCTTGCAACTAATGAAAAACTGTTTTTT.

The rearrangement links TRBV5-1 to TRBJ2-3, with 7 bases fitting TRBD2. Germline trimming cut 4 bases from V and 4 bases from J; bases unmatched to any gene: 6. This CDR3 is built from 14 residues. Germline values: CDR1 SGHRS, CDR2 YFSETQ. CDR3 amino acids: CASSQSGESDTQYF. Here the CDR3 DNA reads TGCGCCAGCAGCCAAAGCGGGGAATCAGATACGCAGTATTTT.

The chain links TRBV3-1 (or the pseudogene TRBV3-2) to TRBJ1-1, with TRBD1 identical over 8 bases. Germline V gene sequence: CDR1 LGHDT, CDR2 YNNKEL (reference sequence). Unmatched junction bases numbered 5, after V lost 6 bases and J lost 5 bases. The CDR3 spans 13 residues. This chain's CDR3 is CASSFTGGTEAFF. The CDR3 region has the DNA TGTGCCAGCAGTTTCACAGGGGGTACTGAAGCTTTCTTT.

The V gene is TRBV18, the J gene TRBJ2-3; D is unclear. Germline V gene data show CDR1 as KGHSH and CDR2 as LQKENI. There are 12 residues in the CDR3. V was shortened by 0 bases and J by 6 bases, with 4 bases between the two germline ends. DNA for the CDR3: TGTGCCAGCTCACCACCTATCGATACGCAGTATTTT. Encoded protein: CASSPPIDTQYF.

This clone has just one count. J is TRBJ2-5 and V is TRBV5-1, with 7 bases matching TRBD2. CDR3 length equals 15 residues. J gave up 5 bases and V 4 bases, and 11 bases lay outside the gene matches. Germline assignment: CDR1 SGHRS and CDR2 YFSETQ. The CDR3 sequence: CASSPGGRGVETQYF. The DNA of the CDR3 is TGCGCCAGCAGCCCGGGGGGAAGAGGAGTGGAGACCCAGTACTTC.

This clone has a handful of counts. This CDR3 is CASSFNRGTEAFF. CDR3 DNA sequence: TGCGCCAGCAGCTTTAACCGAGGGACTGAAGCTTTCTTT. V usage is TRBV5-1 and J usage is TRBJ1-1; D ambiguous. CDR3 length: 13 amino acids. Germline V gene data show CDR1 as SGHRS and CDR2 as YFSETQ. Trimming removed 2 bases at V and 5 bases at J, with 10 bases between.

The chain is built from TRBV29-1 and TRBJ1-2; D uncertain. V was clipped by 3 bases and J by 2 bases, with 10 bases between them. CDR3 length equals 13 residues. Germline V lookup: CDR1 SQVTM, CDR2 ANQGSEA. CDR3 sequence (DNA): TGCAGCGTTGACGGGGTTTCCAACTATGGCTACACCTTC. Translated: CSVDGVSNYGYTF.

The CDR3 loop is CASSNLGGHEKLFF. In DNA form, the CDR3 reads TGTGCCAGCAGCAACTTAGGGGGCCACGAAAAACTGTTTTTT. The chain is built from TRBV7-9 and TRBJ1-4, with TRBD1 matching over 7 bases. The CDR3 totals 14 residues. Germline V gene data show CDR1 as SEHNR and CDR2 as FQNEAQ (reference sequence). V shed 5 bases, J shed 8 bases, and the junction held 8 bases outside the gene matches.

The chain joins TRBV6-5 to TRBJ1-3, with D unclear. In germline, CDR1 is MNHEY, CDR2 SVGAGI. The germline V and J ends were trimmed by 6 bases and 4 bases, with 7 bases remaining between them. CDR3 length: 12 residues. The CDR3, as DNA: TGTGCCAGCAGATCCTCGGGAAACACCATATATTTT. This encodes CASRSSGNTIYF.

As concerns this clone: Relative to the germline gene, one junction end is altered; a read error may explain this. V usage is TRBV7-7 and J usage is TRBJ2-3, with TRBD2 matching 10 bases. This CDR3 comprises 16 residues. Germline CDR1 and CDR2: SSHAT and FNYEAQ (reference sequence). The CDR3 protein is CASSLGSGGSTDTQYF. The CDR3 nucleotides are TGTGCTAGCAGCTTAGGTAGCGGGGGGAGCACAGATACGCAGTATTTT.

The chain recombines TRBV7-2 with TRBJ1-4; a weak D match, TRBD1 (6 bases). The V gene lost 4 bases and the J gene lost 6 bases, with 15 bases spanning the gap. The CDR3 is made up of 15 amino acids. Germline values: CDR1 SGHTA, CDR2 FQGNSA. CDR3 amino acids: CASSSYREGDEKLFF. The CDR3 DNA reads TGTGCCAGCAGCTCATACAGGGAAGGAGATGAAAAACTGTTTTTT. Filled out from reference TRBV7-2 and TRBJ1-4, the complete variable domain reads GAGVSQSPSNKVTEKGKDVELRCDPISGHTALYWYRQSLGQGLEFLIYFQGNSAPDKSGLPSDRFSAERTGGSVSTLTIQRTQQEDSAVYLCASSSYREGDEKLFFGSGTQLSVL.

V usage is TRBV29-1 and J usage is TRBJ1-6; TRBD1 agrees at 8 bases. Germline loops: CDR1 SQVTM, CDR2 ANQGSEA. This CDR3 contains 15 residues. The ends lost 5 bases at V and 7 bases at J; junction bases unmatched: 10. Written as DNA, the CDR3 is TGCAGCGTTAAACCCGGGACAGGCCCAAATTCACCCCTCCACTTT. Translation: CSVKPGTGPNSPLHF. The whole variable domain, remainder taken from reference TRBV29-1 and TRBJ1-6, is SAVISQKPSRDICQRGTSLTIQCQVDSQVTMMFWYRQQPGQSLTLIATANQGSEATYESGFVIDKFPISRPNLTFSTLTVSNMSPEDSSIYLCSVKPGTGPNSPLHFGNGTRLTVT.

The rearrangement joins TRBV7-3 to TRBJ2-3; the match to TRBD2 covers 8 bases. Germline assignment: CDR1 SGHTA and CDR2 FQGTGA. The CDR3 totals 15 residues. V lost 2 bases and J lost 4; bases outside the gene matches: 5. The CDR3 here is CASSLLGGAPDTQYF. CDR3 coding DNA: TGTGCCAGCAGCTTACTCGGGGGGGCACCAGATACGCAGTATTTT.

The chain couples TRBV11-2 to TRBJ2-1; TRBD2 aligns across 12 bases. In germline, CDR1 is SGHAT, CDR2 FQNNGV. The CDR3 length is 16 residues. V gave up 5 bases and J gave up 3 bases; unmatched junction bases: 5. In nucleotides, the CDR3 is TGTGCCAGCAGCCCTAGGACTAGCGGGGACTACAATGAGCAGTTCTTC. This translates into CASSPRTSGDYNEQFF.

A remark on this clone: One end of the junction does not line up with germline, which may come from a read error. The chain joins TRBV5-6 to TRBJ1-2; the D is unclear. CDR3 length: 16 amino acids. Germline V gene sequence: CDR1 SGHDT, CDR2 YYEEEE. The CDR3 DNA reads as TGTGCCAGCAGATTGGGGTGGGCGCTCACTAACTATGGCTACACCTTC. Protein: CASRLGWALTNYGYTF. The variable domain in full, completed from reference TRBV5-6 and TRBJ1-2, reads DAGVTQSPTHLIKTRGQQVTLRCSPKSGHDTVSWYQQALGQGPQFIFQYYEEEERQRGNFPDRFSGHQFPNYSSELNVNALLLGDSALYLCASRLGWALTNYGYTFGSGTRLTVV.

This clone was seen just once. The chain links TRBV5-1 to TRBJ2-2; tentative D call: TRBD2 (6 bases). The CDR3 length is 14 residues. V was pared by 2 bases and J by 5 bases, with 10 bases between. From germline, CDR1 is SGHRS and CDR2 YFSETQ. The CDR3 nucleotides are TGCGCCAGCAGCTTCGCGGGAATGACCGGGGAGCTGTTTTTT. Amino acid sequence: CASSFAGMTGELFF.

This chain joins TRBV12-3 or TRBV12-4 and TRBJ1-1; TRBD1 might be the D (5 bases). Trimming cost V 2 bases and J 6 bases, with 10 bases left between them. CDR3 size: 13 residues. CDR3 nucleotide sequence: TGTGCCAGCAGTTTACAGGGATTGGCTGAAGCTTTCTTT. As protein: CASSLQGLAEAFF.